The 18 T cell receptor beta chains below all came from one sample that was sequenced in a study of cytomegalovirus exposure and HLA in healthy donors. It was with 60 Vbeta and 13 Jbeta primers that the PCR ran. Only in-frame clones appear in the TCRdb table, and some are missing; sequencing was by immunoSEQ multiplex PCR. The table lists about 94,000 clones, 50% to 75% of them singletons, with roughly 3.9% in the top ten. Sequencing was done on a sample of PBMCs. These receptors all come from a man aged 25 to 45 in good health and CMV-seronegative.

The table lists this clone with a few counts. The rearrangement links TRBV5-8 to TRBJ1-3; a possible D gene is TRBD1 (5 bases). The length of the CDR3 is 16 residues. Trimming cost V 0 bases and J 0 bases, with 10 bases left between them. The germline gives CDR1 SGHTS, CDR2 YDEGEE. CDR3 bases: TGTGCCAGCAGCTTGGGGACATCTCGCTCTGGAAACACCATATATTTT. It translates to CASSLGTSRSGNTIYF. Combining the CDR3 with reference TRBV5-8 and TRBJ1-3 gives the whole variable domain EAGVTQSPTHLIKTRGQQATLRCSPISGHTSVYWYQQALGLGLQFLLWYDEGEERNRGNFPPRFSGRQFPNYSSELNVNALELEDSALYLCASSLGTSRSGNTIYFGEGSWLTVV.

A few counts support this clone. The chain joins TRBV9 to TRBJ2-1; TRBD1 might be the D (6 bases). The CDR3 is made up of 18 amino acids. Trimming removed 0 bases at V and 9 bases at J, with 25 bases between. From germline, CDR1 is SGDLS and CDR2 YYNGEE. The CDR3 protein is CASSVDPPGTDTGSEQFF. DNA of the CDR3: TGTGCCAGCAGCGTAGATCCCCCCGGGACCGACACAGGGTCTGAGCAGTTCTTC. Combining the CDR3 with reference TRBV9 and TRBJ2-1 gives the whole variable domain DSGVTQTPKHLITATGQRVTLRCSPRSGDLSVYWYQQSLDQGLQFLIQYYNGEERAKGNILERFSAQQFPDLHSELNLSSLELGDSALYFCASSVDPPGTDTGSEQFFGPGTRLTVL.

This chain links TRBV5-4 with TRBJ1-1, with D uncertain. Trimming removed 4 bases at V and 0 bases at J, with 4 bases between. Germline CDR1 SGHNT, CDR2 YYREEE (reference sequence). This CDR3 region has 12 residues. The CDR3 DNA reads TGTGCCAGCAGCGCAGTGAACACTGAAGCTTTCTTT. Translated: CASSAVNTEAFF.

The chain is built from TRBV7-3 and TRBJ1-2; D perhaps matches TRBD1 (5 bases). CDR1 is SGHTA and CDR2 is FQGTGA in the germline V gene. The length of the CDR3 is 15 residues. The V and J ends lost 0 bases and 4 bases respectively, with 12 bases between them. The CDR3 coding sequence is TGTGCCAGCAGCTTAACGGGGGGTTGGAGCTATGGCTACACCTTC. As protein: CASSLTGGWSYGYTF.

The chain has TRBV11-2 and TRBJ1-5; no definite D call. Germline assignment: CDR1 SGHAT and CDR2 FQNNGV. This CDR3 comprises 16 residues. V dropped 3 bases and J dropped 1 base, with 13 bases sitting between them. CDR3 region: CASSFFLSSSNQPQHF. Here the CDR3 DNA reads TGTGCCAGCAGCTTCTTCCTGTCCTCGAGCAATCAGCCCCAGCATTTT.

This clone has a single count. This chain connects TRBV29-1 to TRBJ2-5; perhaps TRBD2 as D (6 bases). The V end lost 1 base, the J end lost 3 bases, and 12 bases lay between the germline ends. Germline loops: CDR1 SQVTM, CDR2 ANQGSEA. The CDR3 sequence is 14 residues long. DNA for the CDR3: TGCAGCGTTGAAGGCCCTGGAGGGAAAGAGACCCAGTACTTC. It encodes CSVEGPGGKETQYF.

V is TRBV5-1 and J is TRBJ2-2; TRBD2 aligns across 13 bases. V gave up 4 bases and J gave up 5 bases; unmatched junction bases: 5. The CDR3 covers 16 residues. Germline CDR1 and CDR2: SGHRS and YFSETQ. This CDR3 is CASSTSGGATTGELFF. CDR3 nucleotides: TGCGCCAGCAGCACTAGCGGGGGGGCGACTACCGGGGAGCTGTTTTTT. Looking up the rest from reference TRBV5-1 and TRBJ2-2 gives the full variable domain: KAGVTQTPRYLIKTRGQQVTLSCSPISGHRSVSWYQQTPGQGLQFLFEYFSETQRNKGNFPGRFSGRQFSNSRSEMNVSTLELGDSALYLCASSTSGGATTGELFFGEGSRLTVL.

This sequence joins TRBV9 and TRBJ2-7, with 13 bases matching TRBD2. The CDR3 extends over 17 amino acids. The V segment lost 0 bases and the J segment 3 bases; nucleotides outside the gene matches: 6. Per the germline V gene, CDR1 is SGDLS and CDR2 is YYNGEE. Here the CDR3 DNA reads TGTGCCAGCAGCGTAGGACTAGCGGGAGGATTCAGCTACGAGCAGTACTTC. This sequence encodes CASSVGLAGGFSYEQYF.

The V and J genes are TRBV5-1 and TRBJ2-7, with D maybe TRBD1 (5 bases). Between the trimmed V and J ends, which lost 0 bases and 0 bases, there was a span of 7 bases. Germline V lookup: CDR1 SGHRS, CDR2 YFSETQ. CDR3 size: 14 residues. The chain's CDR3 is CASSLGQYSYEQYF. The DNA for the CDR3 is TGCGCCAGCAGCTTGGGACAGTACTCCTACGAGCAGTACTTC. The full variable domain, with the rest looked up from reference TRBV5-1 and TRBJ2-7, is KAGVTQTPRYLIKTRGQQVTLSCSPISGHRSVSWYQQTPGQGLQFLFEYFSETQRNKGNFPGRFSGRQFSNSRSEMNVSTLELGDSALYLCASSLGQYSYEQYFGPGTRLTVT.

This clone was detected once. This sequence joins TRBV5-8 and TRBJ2-4; the match to TRBD1 covers 7 bases. The CDR3 is 16 residues long. V lost 0 bases and J lost 3; bases outside the gene matches: 6. Germline V gives CDR1 SGHTS, CDR2 YDEGEE. CDR3: CASSLVGTADKNIQYF. The CDR3 nucleotides read TGTGCCAGCAGCTTGGTTGGGACAGCCGACAAAAACATTCAGTACTTC.

This clone has a single count. V usage is TRBV28 and J usage is TRBJ1-1; D not certain. With 5 bases removed from V and 1 base from J, the gap between germline ends came to 11 bases. CDR1 is MDHEN, CDR2 SYDVKM, per germline. The CDR3 length is 14 residues. The CDR3 region is CASSRPQTNTEAFF. In nucleotides, the CDR3 is TGTGCCAGCAGTCGCCCACAGACGAACACTGAAGCTTTCTTT. The full variable domain, completed using reference TRBV28 and TRBJ1-1, is DVKVTQSSRYLVKRTGEKVFLECVQDMDHENMFWYRQDPGLGLRLIYFSYDVKMKEKGDIPEGYSVSREKKERFSLILESASTNQTSMYLCASSRPQTNTEAFFGQGTRLTVV.

The chain recombines TRBV2 with TRBJ1-2, with D hard to call. V lost 8 bases and J lost 4, with 14 bases in between. Germline lookup yields CDR1 SNHLY and CDR2 FYNNEI. The CDR3 totals 13 residues. This chain's CDR3 is CASQESVLYGYTF. DNA for the CDR3: TGTGCCAGCCAAGAGTCGGTCCTCTATGGCTACACCTTC.

The chain combines TRBV7-9 with TRBJ1-1; maybe TRBD1 (6 bases). Per germline, CDR1 SEHNR and CDR2 FQNEAQ (reference sequence). The length of the CDR3 is 13 residues. V was clipped by 8 bases and J by 5 bases, with 15 bases between them. CDR3 in DNA: TGTGCCAGCGCGGGGGGCCGGGGTACTGAAGCTTTCTTT. As protein: CASAGGRGTEAFF.

V usage is TRBV29-1 and J usage is TRBJ2-5; possibly TRBD1 for D (6 bases). The CDR3 has 12 amino acids. Deletions cut 7 bases from V and 1 base from J, with 10 bases between. Germline lookup yields CDR1 SQVTM and CDR2 ANQGSEA. CDR3 sequence (DNA): TGCAGCGGTCGGGACATCCAAGAGACCCAGTACTTC. The encoded protein is CSGRDIQETQYF.

The genes are TRBV10-1 and TRBJ2-1; TRBD2 matches 11 bases. Trimming at V came to 7 bases and at J to 8 bases, leaving 4 bases not matched to a gene. Germline CDR1 WNHNN, CDR2 SYGVQD (reference sequence). This CDR3 has 13 residues. In DNA, the CDR3 is TGCGCCAGCACAACTAGCGGGAGATATGAGCAGTTCTTC. It is translated as CASTTSGRYEQFF.

The sample holds a few counts of this clone. This chain connects TRBV18 to TRBJ1-3, with D uncertain. CDR1 is KGHSH, CDR2 LQKENI, per germline. This CDR3 contains 17 residues. V gave up 4 bases and J gave up 0 bases, with 16 bases separating them. The CDR3 DNA follows: TGTGCCAGCTCACACCTCTCTGACCGGAGCTCTGGAAACACCATATATTTT. As protein: CASSHLSDRSSGNTIYF.

The chain uses TRBV9 and TRBJ2-3; 8 nucleotides agree with TRBD1. This CDR3 contains 14 residues. V lost 5 bases and J lost 6; bases outside the gene matches: 8. CDR1 and CDR2 from the germline V gene are SGDLS and YYNGEE. The CDR3 is CASRRTGTGDTQYF. The CDR3, as DNA: TGTGCCAGCAGGAGGACAGGGACGGGGGATACGCAGTATTTT.

This chain uses TRBV10-2 with TRBJ2-4; 10 bases align to TRBD2. The CDR3 sequence is 16 residues long. CDR1 is WSHSY and CDR2 is SAAADI in the germline V gene. V trimming: 8 bases; J trimming: 5 bases; junction bases outside the gene matches: 12. For the CDR3, the DNA is TGCGCCAGCCGTCCTTGGAAGCGGGGGGGGGAAAACATTCAGTACTTC. Its translation is CASRPWKRGGENIQYF.